This T cell receptor beta chain was identified during a study of shared T cell receptors in the human thymus. Sequenced by immunoSEQ multiplex PCR; TCRdb stores in-frame clones only, minus some. The sample comprises about 540,000 clones, around 78% of which are singletons, and more than 0.01% rests with the top ten. Germline CDR1 KGHSH, CDR2 LQKENI. This CDR3 region has 16 residues. The V end was cut by 3 bases, the J end by 4 bases, with 15 bases between. These same data were also listed under a study on human thymus T cells. That report notes: Resections were taken during corrective heart surgery, and the thymus tissue came from these.

The chain has TRBV18 and TRBJ1-4, with a weak D call TRBD1 (6 bases). The clonotype originates from a boy less than two years old with a congenital heart defect. The sequencing input was thymocytes. CDR3 DNA: TGTGCCAGCTCACCGAGACCGGGACACAGTAATGAAAAACTGTTTTTT. It encodes CASSPRPGHSNEKLFF.